This T cell receptor beta chain was profiled in a study of T-cell reconstitution after alpha-beta-depleted transplantation in children. Notes on the study in general: The main origin of T-cell counts and diversity one year after transplant was newly produced T cells. After transplant, at about two months, alpha-beta T cells were reportedly derived from several hundred expanded graft clones. Some patients' high day-60 TCRbeta diversity was traced to surviving recipient T cells and thymic progenitors.

During its preparation, the TCRbeta library received unique molecular identifiers. TCRdb itself ran the PCR reads through MiXCR, one entry per CDR3 protein. Seen here are around 200,000 distinct CDR3 sequences, 11% observed once, and the top ten hold roughly 30%. Trimming cost V 6 bases and J 8 bases, with 14 bases left between them. Germline CDR1 PRHDT, CDR2 FYEKMQ (reference sequence). The CDR3 spans 13 residues. This clonotype was seen at least ten times. Its antigen is undetermined. The sample in question was PBMCs, obtained before TCRalphabeta/CD19-depleted stem cell transplant. V usage is TRBV13 and J usage is TRBJ2-1; the D call may be TRBD1 or TRBD2 (5 bases each). The origin of this receptor is a child under two years old with acute myeloid leukemia, due to receive a stem cell transplant. The CDR3 nucleotides read TGTGCCAGCAGGTCGGGGCGCTCCCATGAGCAGTTCTTC. It is translated as CASRSGRSHEQFF.